These 28 T cell receptor beta chains share one sample of origin, sequenced in a study of spatial heterogeneity in lung cancer. TCRdb analysed the 5' RACE reads with MiXCR anew, one entry per CDR3 protein. The profile shows 4,500 to 6,000 distinct CDR3 sequences, under 5% of them singletons. Time point given: sample taken at primary tumor resection. No cognate antigen is known for these TCRs. Study-level findings and limits: One measure, the expanded intratumoral alpha and beta TCR count, tracked tumor mutation counts.

Specimen: lung tumor tissue, collected at surgery. The receptors come from a male donor with early-stage non-small cell lung cancer.

This clonotype is medium-sized by share. The junction departs from germline at one end; a sequencing error may be responsible. This beta chain slipped into a library made for alpha chains as a stray read, so its size is not meaningful. This chain links TRBV5-1 with TRBJ1-2; tentative D call: TRBD1 (5 bases). Per the germline V gene, CDR1 is SGHRS and CDR2 is YFSETQ. CDR3 length: 13 amino acids. The CDR3 spells CASSLRGDYRYTF. The CDR3, as DNA: TGCGCCAGCAGCTTAAGGGGCGACTATCGCTACACCTTC.

This clonotype has a count of ten or more. This beta chain is an off-target read within a library intended for alpha chains, so its frequency means little. The chain uses TRBV7-8 and TRBJ1-4, with D tentatively TRBD1 (6 bases). Germline V CDR1 and CDR2: SGHVS, FQNEAQ. There are 15 residues in the CDR3. Deletions cut 2 bases from V and 5 bases from J, with 12 bases between. This chain's CDR3 is CASSLRGGQNEKLFF. Here the CDR3 DNA reads TGTGCCAGCAGCTTACGGGGGGGGCAAAATGAAAAACTGTTTTTT.

This clonotype was observed many times. A read error may produce the germline difference seen at one junction end. A library prepared for alpha chains yielded this beta chain as an off-target read; its size is of little meaning. This chain links TRBV7-7 with TRBJ1-3, with D perhaps matching TRBD1 (5 bases). From germline, CDR1 is SSHAT and CDR2 FNYEAQ (reference sequence). CDR3 length: 16 residues. The CDR3 nucleotides read TGTGCTAGCAGCCCCGTCGATCTGGGGCCAGGAAACACCATATATTTT. Translating gives CASSPVDLGPGNTIYF.

This clonotype was counted ten times or more. This beta chain is an unintended read in a library built for alpha chains; its size means little. This chain links TRBV3-1 with TRBJ2-1; D unresolved. V dropped 4 bases and J dropped 7 bases, with 17 bases sitting between them. Germline lookup yields CDR1 LGHDT and CDR2 YNNKEL (reference sequence). This CDR3 contains 15 residues. CDR3: CASSPNSLRFNEQFF. Here the CDR3 DNA reads TGTGCCAGCAGCCCAAACAGCTTACGGTTTAATGAGCAGTTCTTC.

This clonotype was seen ten or more times. Since the library was made to target alpha chains, this beta chain is a stray read and its abundance is not meaningful. The rearrangement uses TRBV9 and TRBJ1-2; D unresolved. V was trimmed by 2 bases and J by 4 bases, leaving 15 bases between them. This CDR3 has 15 residues. Germline CDR1 and CDR2: SGDLS and YYNGEE. CDR3 nucleotide sequence: TGTGCCAGCAGCGTCGAAGGACTTACGGGCTATGGCTACACCTTC. Its translation: CASSVEGLTGYGYTF.

This clonotype was seen ten or more times. Because this beta chain is a stray read in a library intended to capture alpha chains, its abundance should not be given much weight. V is TRBV6-1 and J is TRBJ1-5; the match to TRBD1 covers 7 bases. The germline V gene has CDR1 MNHNS and CDR2 SASEGT. The CDR3 runs to 13 residues. Trimming at V came to 4 bases and at J to 7 bases, leaving 4 bases not matched to a gene. The CDR3 coding sequence is TGTGCCAGCAGTGGTGACAGGGCCCAGCCCCAGCATTTT. This translates into CASSGDRAQPQHF.

This clonotype was counted ten times or more. Since it is a stray read in a library aimed at alpha chains, this beta chain has a size that is not meaningful. V usage is TRBV7-2 and J usage is TRBJ2-7; D gene uncertain. The CDR3 runs to 12 residues. V lost 2 bases to trimming and J lost 4 bases, with 6 bases between them. CDR1 and CDR2 (germline): SGHTA, FQGNSA. CDR3 in amino acids: CASSLSRYEQYF. The CDR3 nucleotides read TGTGCCAGCAGCTTAAGTAGGTACGAGCAGTACTTC.

This clonotype was counted many times. This beta chain came through as a stray read in a library set up for alpha chains, and its size says little. The rearrangement uses TRBV7-8 and TRBJ2-6; D might be TRBD1 (6 bases). The germline V and J ends were trimmed by 11 bases and 1 base, with 9 bases remaining between them. Germline V lookup: CDR1 SGHVS, CDR2 FQNEAQ. There are 13 residues in the CDR3. In DNA, the CDR3 is TGTGCCTGCCAGGGGTCTGGGGCCAACGTCCTGACTTTC. Protein sequence: CACQGSGANVLTF. The full variable domain, its missing parts supplied by reference TRBV7-8 and TRBJ2-6, is GAGVSQSPRYKVAKRGQDVALRCDPISGHVSLFWYQQALGQGPEFLTYFQNEAQLDKSGLPSDRFFAERPEGSVSTLKIQRTQQEDSAVYLCACQGSGANVLTFGAGSRLTVL.

This clonotype occurred many times. The library was designed around alpha chains, so this beta chain is a stray read whose abundance carries little weight. V gene TRBV15 combines with J gene TRBJ2-5; the D is unclear. Per germline, CDR1 LNHNV and CDR2 YYDKDF (reference sequence). Trimming removed 9 bases at V and 3 bases at J, with 14 bases between. The CDR3 runs to 13 residues. The CDR3 DNA is TGTGCCACTCGCTCGGGCGGTAAAGAGACCCAGTACTTC. It encodes CATRSGGKETQYF.

A remark on this clonotype: Within a library made for alpha chains, this beta chain is off target, and its count is uninformative. This chain links TRBV20-1 with TRBJ2-5; no reliable D call. Germline values: CDR1 DFQATT, CDR2 SNEGSKA (reference sequence). The CDR3 contains 13 residues. Trimming took off 4 bases at V and 5 bases at J, with 14 bases between the two ends. The CDR3 DNA follows: TGCAGTGCTATCCCCCCCGGCGGTGAGACCCAGTACTTC. This translates into CSAIPPGGETQYF.

Points on this clonotype: This may be a read error: a much more frequent sequence differs by one nucleotide. For a library built for alpha chains, this beta chain is a stray read; little rests on its size. The V gene is TRBV11-2, the J gene TRBJ2-7; D unclear. Trimming removed 1 base at V and 9 bases at J, with 10 bases between. The CDR3 spans 12 residues. CDR1 SGHAT and CDR2 FQNNGV come from the germline V gene. DNA for the CDR3: TGTGCCAGCAGCTTAGGCCAAAACGGGCAGTACTTC. This codes for CASSLGQNGQYF.

The sample holds many counts of this clonotype. A library prepared for alpha chains yielded this beta chain as an off-target read; its size is of little meaning. The chain recombines TRBV5-1 with TRBJ1-1; tentatively, D is TRBD1 (5 bases). The CDR3 runs 16 residues. V lost 0 bases and J lost 0, with 12 bases in between. The germline V gene has CDR1 SGHRS and CDR2 YFSETQ. This CDR3 is CASSLVPAGLNTEAFF. CDR3 coding DNA: TGCGCCAGCAGCTTGGTACCAGCAGGGCTGAACACTGAAGCTTTCTTT.

This clonotype was detected many times. This beta chain came through as a stray read in a library set up for alpha chains, and its size says little. The chain has TRBV20-1 and TRBJ2-3, with 8 bases identical to TRBD2. The J segment lost 2 bases and the V segment lost 3 bases, leaving 7 bases of the junction unmatched. Germline-derived CDR1 and CDR2 are DFQATT and SNEGSKA (reference sequence). The CDR3 extends over 15 amino acids. The CDR3 DNA is TGCAGTGCTAGCATAGGTAGCGGGGTCACAGATACGCAGTATTTT. It translates to CSASIGSGVTDTQYF.

To note about this clonotype: Little can be read into the size of this beta chain, an off-target read in a library designed for alpha chains. The rearrangement links TRBV7-6 to TRBJ2-2, with a tentative D call TRBD2 (6 bases). Germline loops: CDR1 SGHVS, CDR2 FNYEAQ. Trimming shortened V by 5 bases and J by 1 base, and 14 bases separated the two germline ends. This CDR3 comprises 16 residues. The CDR3 coding sequence is TGTGCCAGCAGCCCCCGCGCCGGGAGGAACACCGGGGAGCTGTTTTTT. Translating gives CASSPRAGRNTGELFF.

The table lists this clonotype with many counts. This beta chain slipped into a library made for alpha chains as a stray read, so its size is not meaningful. The rearrangement joins TRBV29-1 to TRBJ1-5, with D possibly being TRBD1 (5 bases). Trimming took 6 bases from V and 3 from J, leaving 18 bases between them. The CDR3 contains 15 residues. Germline-derived CDR1 and CDR2 are SQVTM and ANQGSEA. The DNA for the CDR3 is TGCAGCGTCGCCCACAGGTTTGGGCCCAATCAGCCCCAGCATTTT. Amino acid sequence: CSVAHRFGPNQPQHF.

The sample holds many counts of this clonotype. Within a library made for alpha chains, this beta chain is off target, and its count is uninformative. The rearrangement joins TRBV20-1 to TRBJ2-5; perhaps TRBD1 as D (6 bases). Deletions cut 0 bases from V and 4 bases from J, with 15 bases between. The germline V gene encodes CDR1 DFQATT and CDR2 SNEGSKA (reference sequence). The CDR3 covers 15 residues. CDR3 sequence reads: CSARDLRGARETQYF. The DNA of the CDR3 is TGCAGTGCTAGAGATCTCAGGGGAGCGCGAGAGACCCAGTACTTC.

The sample holds many counts of this clonotype. This beta chain was picked up by a library intended for alpha chains and is off target, so its count carries little meaning. The chain links TRBV19 to TRBJ1-1; perhaps TRBD1 as D (5 bases). Deletions cut 1 base from V and 6 bases from J, with 18 bases between. This CDR3 has 16 residues. Germline CDR1 LNHDA, CDR2 SQIVND (reference sequence). As DNA, the CDR3 is TGTGCCAGTAGTATAGCCGGGACTCTGAGAGGGGCTGAAGCTTTCTTT. It yields the protein CASSIAGTLRGAEAFF.

There are a few counts of this clonotype. In a library made to pick up alpha chains, this beta chain is a stray read with a size that means little. The rearrangement links TRBV2 to TRBJ1-1; D unclear. Per germline, CDR1 SNHLY and CDR2 FYNNEI. The CDR3 consists of 14 residues. Trimming left V 2 bases short and J 1 base short, with 8 bases between. CDR3 loop: CASSESGWNTEAFF. The CDR3 DNA reads as TGTGCCAGCAGTGAAAGTGGATGGAACACTGAAGCTTTCTTT.

The table lists this clonotype with many counts. This beta chain lies outside the target of a library built for alpha chains; its clone size means little. The chain employs TRBV5-6 and TRBJ2-1; TRBD2 matches at 10 bases. Trimming removed 5 bases from V and 6 bases from J; junction bases left unmatched: 8. The CDR3 loop spans 15 amino acids. CDR1 SGHDT and CDR2 YYEEEE come from the germline V gene. CDR3 DNA sequence: TGTGCCAGCAGTCCAGCGGGGGGGCAAGGCAATGAGCAGTTCTTC. Protein: CASSPAGGQGNEQFF.

This clonotype was seen at least ten times. Being off target in a library aimed at alpha chains, this beta chain has a size of little meaning. The chain uses TRBV7-9 and TRBJ2-7, with D possibly being TRBD1 (6 bases). The CDR3 contains 14 residues. The germline V gene encodes CDR1 SEHNR and CDR2 FQNEAQ (reference sequence). The V end was cut by 5 bases, the J end by 0 bases, with 11 bases between. CDR3 region: CASSRGGYSYEQYF. CDR3 DNA sequence: TGTGCCAGCAGCCGAGGGGGTTACTCCTACGAGCAGTACTTC.

Within the sample, this clonotype is medium-sized (0.01 to 0.1%). With the library built for alpha chains, this beta chain is off target and its frequency is not meaningful. The genes are TRBV15 and TRBJ2-2; 7 bases match TRBD1. V dropped 2 bases and J dropped 4; count of bases not matched to a gene: 7. The germline CDR1 and CDR2 sequences are LNHNV and YYDKDF (reference sequence). The CDR3 runs 16 residues. CDR3 residues: CATSRLGNRGTGELFF. CDR3 DNA: TGTGCCACCAGCAGATTGGGGAACAGGGGCACCGGGGAGCTGTTTTTT.

A remark on this clonotype: As an off-target read in a library built for alpha chains, this beta chain has a frequency of little significance. The V gene is TRBV20-1, the J gene TRBJ2-7; 7 bases align to TRBD1. This CDR3 has 16 residues. CDR1 is DFQATT and CDR2 is SNEGSKA in the germline V gene (reference sequence). V shed 6 bases and J 5 bases; nucleotides not matched to a gene: 19. CDR3 DNA sequence: TGCAGTGCCCCCGGGACAGTGATCCGCTCAAGCGACGAGCAGTACTTC. It codes for CSAPGTVIRSSDEQYF.

This clonotype was picked up many times. The library was prepared for alpha chains; this beta chain is a stray read, so its frequency means little. The chain uses TRBV4-1 and TRBJ1-4; D is unresolved. The length of the CDR3 is 16 residues. From germline, CDR1 is MGHRA and CDR2 YSYEKL. Trimming shortened V by 0 bases and J by 4 bases, and 12 bases separated the two germline ends. In DNA, the CDR3 is TGCGCCAGCAGCCAAGATTCTGCGGTCGATAATGAAAAACTGTTTTTT. Protein sequence: CASSQDSAVDNEKLFF.

By proportion, this clonotype is medium-sized. For a library built for alpha chains, this beta chain is a stray read; little rests on its size. The chain combines TRBV18 with TRBJ2-2; D not certain. The V gene lost 2 bases and the J gene lost 2 bases, with 3 bases spanning the gap. This CDR3 spans 13 amino acids. Germline values: CDR1 KGHSH, CDR2 LQKENI. CDR3 DNA: TGTGCCAGCTCACCATCCAACACCGGGGAGCTGTTTTTT. Protein: CASSPSNTGELFF.

There are many counts of this clonotype. Because the library targeted alpha chains, this beta chain is an off-target read whose size means little. This chain joins TRBV5-1 and TRBJ2-3, with D uncertain. Between the trimmed V and J ends, which lost 0 bases and 1 base, there was a span of 9 bases. Germline V gene sequence: CDR1 SGHRS, CDR2 YFSETQ. The CDR3 runs to 15 residues. In DNA, the CDR3 is TGCGCCAGCAGCTTGGATCTACCGGGCACAGATACGCAGTATTTT. Amino acids: CASSLDLPGTDTQYF.

This clonotype has ten or more counts. This beta chain is a stray read from a library made for alpha chains; its abundance is not meaningful. The V and J genes are TRBV27 and TRBJ2-1; a weak D match, TRBD1 (6 bases). V lost 3 bases and J 9 bases, leaving 12 bases between the germline ends. CDR1 is MNHEY and CDR2 is SMNVEV in the germline V gene (reference sequence). CDR3 length: 13 residues. CDR3 nucleotides: TGTGCCAGCAGTTTTTCAGGGGCCGCTGAGCAGTTCTTC. This translates into CASSFSGAAEQFF.

By share of the sample, this clonotype is medium-sized (0.01 to 0.1%). Found in a library prepared for alpha chains, this beta chain is an off-target read, and its abundance has little meaning. The gene calls are TRBV20-1 and TRBJ1-2; the D is unclear. With 5 bases removed from V and 1 base from J, the gap between germline ends came to 8 bases. CDR3 size: 12 residues. Germline V gene sequence: CDR1 DFQATT, CDR2 SNEGSKA (reference sequence). The CDR3 coding sequence is TGCAGTGCTTCCCTTTTTAACTATGGCTACACCTTC. Residues: CSASLFNYGYTF.

This clonotype occurred many times. Since it is a stray read in a library aimed at alpha chains, this beta chain has a size that is not meaningful. The J gene is TRBJ2-1, the V gene TRBV27, with D perhaps TRBD2 (6 bases). Trimming pared 2 bases from V and 3 bases from J, leaving 8 bases between. The V gene's germline CDR1 is MNHEY and CDR2 SMNVEV (reference sequence). The CDR3 sequence is 14 residues long. The CDR3 region has the DNA TGTGCCAGCAGTTTACGGGGGAACTACAATGAGCAGTTCTTC. Protein: CASSLRGNYNEQFF.